Below are 19 T cell receptor beta chains sequenced from a single sample in a study of blood T cell repertoires in COVID-19. Profiled with immunoSEQ multiplex PCR; TCRdb holds only in-frame clones, not every one. The data hold 400,000 or so clones, with about 91% observed a single time. Input material: peripheral blood. Source of these receptors: a woman between 35 and 50 years old with COVID-19, enrolled during active disease.

V is TRBV24-1 and J is TRBJ1-5; a weak D match, TRBD1 (6 bases). The CDR3 contains 14 residues. Germline CDR1 reads KGHDR; CDR2 reads SFDVKD. V dropped 4 bases and J dropped 5 bases, with 11 bases sitting between them. The CDR3 sequence is CATSDPPGDQPQHF. The CDR3 DNA follows: TGTGCCACCAGTGACCCGCCAGGGGATCAGCCCCAGCATTTT.

The V call is TRBV6-2 or TRBV6-3, the J call TRBJ2-7, with 7 bases that match TRBD2. CDR1 and CDR2 (germline): MNHEY, SVGEGT. The CDR3 is 14 residues long. After removal of 2 bases from V and 7 bases from J, the junction contained 8 bases not matched to a gene. Written as DNA, the CDR3 is TGTGCCAGCAGTTACCTTGCGGGAGCCGGGGAGCAGTACTTC. Its protein product is CASSYLAGAGEQYF.

The gene calls are TRBV7-2 and TRBJ2-3, with D perhaps TRBD1 (6 bases). There are 14 residues in the CDR3. Looked up from germline, CDR1 is SGHTA and CDR2 is FQGNSA. V gave up 4 bases and J gave up 4 bases, with 12 bases separating them. Here the CDR3 DNA reads TGTGCCAGCAGCTCCCAGACAGGACCAGATACGCAGTATTTT. Its translation is CASSSQTGPDTQYF.

The chain carries TRBV19 and TRBJ1-1; TRBD1 is a possible D gene (6 bases). The V and J ends lost 5 bases and 0 bases respectively, with 25 bases between them. The CDR3 length is 19 residues. Per the germline V gene, CDR1 is LNHDA and CDR2 is SQIVND (reference sequence). CDR3 nucleotide sequence: TGTGCCAGTAGTGCCCGAACCAGGGGTCTCCTACCCATGAACACTGAAGCTTTCTTT. Residues: CASSARTRGLLPMNTEAFF.

The chain has TRBV7-2 and TRBJ2-3, with 8 bases aligning to TRBD2. The CDR3 has 15 residues. Germline CDR1 and CDR2: SGHTA and FQGNSA. Unmatched junction bases numbered 7, after V lost 5 bases and J lost 3 bases. The CDR3 loop is CASSKKGGGTDTQYF. As DNA, the CDR3 is TGTGCCAGCAGCAAAAAGGGCGGGGGGACAGATACGCAGTATTTT.

The CDR3 spells CASSFSGTGMSNQPQHF. CDR3 nucleotide sequence: TGTGCCAGCAGCTTTAGCGGGACAGGGATGAGCAATCAGCCCCAGCATTTT. V and J are TRBV13 and TRBJ1-5; TRBD1 agrees at 9 bases. The trim removed 3 bases at V and 1 base at J, leaving 7 bases unmatched. CDR3 size: 17 residues. Per germline, CDR1 PRHDT and CDR2 FYEKMQ (reference sequence).

This chain links TRBV7-2 with TRBJ2-5, with TRBD2 identical over 7 bases. J lost 6 bases, V lost 0 bases, and 4 bases had no gene match. The CDR3 is 14 residues long. The germline V gene encodes CDR1 SGHTA and CDR2 FQGNSA. The chain's CDR3 is CASSLAGGLKTQYF. In DNA, the CDR3 is TGTGCCAGCAGCTTAGCGGGGGGGTTGAAGACCCAGTACTTC.

The chain uses TRBV5-4 and TRBJ1-2; 11 nucleotides align to TRBD1. CDR1 and CDR2 (germline): SGHNT, YYREEE (reference sequence). V shed 3 bases and J 7 bases; nucleotides not matched to a gene: 11. The length of the CDR3 is 16 residues. This CDR3 is CASSSNNGQGAGGYTF. Here the CDR3 DNA reads TGTGCCAGCAGCTCCAATAACGGACAGGGGGCAGGTGGCTACACCTTC.

This clone was seen a single time. This chain joins TRBV9 and TRBJ1-2, with no clear D. The V gene's germline CDR1 is SGDLS and CDR2 YYNGEE. The CDR3 is 14 residues long. The ends were cut back, 6 bases at V and 4 bases at J, with 16 bases in the middle. This chain's CDR3 is CASTAARAPYGYTF. DNA of the CDR3: TGTGCCAGCACCGCCGCGAGGGCCCCCTATGGCTACACCTTC.

CDR3 sequence (DNA): TGTGCCAGCAGCCCCCGGTGGAGGGGTGGCACAGATACGCAGTATTTT. Residues: CASSPRWRGGTDTQYF. The rearrangement uses TRBV7-8 and TRBJ2-3; perhaps TRBD2 as D (6 bases). V lost 5 bases and J lost 1, with 16 bases in between. The germline CDR1 and CDR2 sequences are SGHVS and FQNEAQ. The CDR3 is made up of 16 amino acids.

The chain carries TRBV11-2 and TRBJ2-5; no clear D gene. Trimming took 4 bases from V and 3 from J, leaving 12 bases between them. The length of the CDR3 is 14 residues. Germline V gives CDR1 SGHAT, CDR2 FQNNGV. This CDR3 is CASSSRSTKETQYF. The CDR3 bases are TGTGCCAGCAGCTCGCGGTCCACGAAAGAGACCCAGTACTTC. Complete variable domain (other parts from reference TRBV11-2 and TRBJ2-5): EAGVAQSPRYKIIEKRQSVAFWCNPISGHATLYWYQQILGQGPKLLIQFQNNGVVDDSQLPKDRFSAERLKGVDSTLKIQPAKLEDSAVYLCASSSRSTKETQYFGPGTRLLVL.

V gene TRBV6-6 combines with J gene TRBJ1-3; 7 positions agree with TRBD1. The junction had 10 bases not matched to a gene; V was cut back by 5 bases and J by 0 bases. The CDR3 sequence is 17 residues long. Germline CDR1 reads MNHNY; CDR2 reads SVGAGI (reference sequence). The chain's CDR3 is CASSLRRTGTSGNTIYF. The CDR3 DNA is TGTGCCAGCAGTCTTAGGAGGACAGGAACCTCTGGAAACACCATATATTTT.

V and J are TRBV12-3 or TRBV12-4 and TRBJ1-3, with D unclear. The CDR3 is 12 amino acids. V lost 8 bases to trimming and J lost 0 bases, with 5 bases between them. DNA of the CDR3: TGTGCCAGCGGAGTCTCTGGAAACACCATATATTTT. Amino acid sequence: CASGVSGNTIYF.

The rearrangement links TRBV19 to TRBJ1-5, with D possibly TRBD1 on 5 matching bases. This CDR3 is built from 13 residues. Trimming removed 3 bases at V and 16 bases at J, with 19 bases between. The V gene's germline CDR1 is LNHDA and CDR2 SQIVND (reference sequence). CDR3 amino acids: CASSIVPGGSQHF. CDR3 DNA: TGTGCCAGTAGTATCGTTCCCGGGGGTTCGCAACATTTT.

The chain uses TRBV6-5 and TRBJ2-1; maybe TRBD1 (6 bases). Germline-derived CDR1 and CDR2 are MNHEY and SVGAGI. The CDR3 spans 15 residues. Trimming stripped 6 bases from V and 0 bases from J, with 12 bases between. CDR3 in DNA: TGTGCCAGCAGCCAACAGGGTCGCTCCTACAATGAGCAGTTCTTC. Translating gives CASSQQGRSYNEQFF.

J is TRBJ2-3 and V is TRBV29-1; 13 nucleotides line up with TRBD2. Germline CDR1 is SQVTM and CDR2 is ANQGSEA. The CDR3 is 15 residues long. V trimming: 7 bases; J trimming: 2 bases; junction bases outside the gene matches: 6. The CDR3 nucleotides read TGCAGCGCCGACGGACTAGCGGGAGCCACAGATACGCAGTATTTT. Its translation: CSADGLAGATDTQYF.

The CDR3 nucleotides are TGTGCCAGCAGCTCTGCTGGGGGCATAGGGGAAAAACTGTTTTTT. It yields the protein CASSSAGGIGEKLFF. The chain links TRBV9 to TRBJ1-4, with D possibly matching TRBD1 (6 bases). There are 15 residues in the CDR3. V was pared by 4 bases and J by 8 bases, with 18 bases between. The germline CDR1 and CDR2 sequences are SGDLS and YYNGEE.

This chain links TRBV5-6 with TRBJ2-7, with 8 positions matching TRBD1. The CDR3 is 14 residues long. The junction had 2 bases not matched to a gene; V was cut back by 0 bases and J by 3 bases. From germline, CDR1 is SGHDT and CDR2 YYEEEE. CDR3 nucleotides: TGTGCCAGCAGCTTGGGGACAGGGATCTACGAGCAGTACTTC. Amino acids: CASSLGTGIYEQYF.

The chain combines TRBV28 with TRBJ1-2; no clear D gene. Germline V gives CDR1 MDHEN, CDR2 SYDVKM. V lost 7 bases, J lost 3 bases, and 15 bases lay in between. The CDR3 runs 14 residues. In DNA, the CDR3 is TGTGCCAGCACCGAGCGCGGGCGTGACTATGGCTACACCTTC. This sequence encodes CASTERGRDYGYTF.